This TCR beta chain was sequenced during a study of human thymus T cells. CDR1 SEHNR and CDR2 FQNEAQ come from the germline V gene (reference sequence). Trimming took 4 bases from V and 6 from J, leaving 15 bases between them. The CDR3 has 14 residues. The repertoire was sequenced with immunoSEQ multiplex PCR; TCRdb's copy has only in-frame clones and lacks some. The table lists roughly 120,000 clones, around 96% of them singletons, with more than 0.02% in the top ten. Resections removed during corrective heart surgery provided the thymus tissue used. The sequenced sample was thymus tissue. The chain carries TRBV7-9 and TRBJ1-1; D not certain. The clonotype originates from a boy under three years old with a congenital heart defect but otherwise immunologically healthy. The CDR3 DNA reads TGTGCCAGCAGCTCGCTTTCCCCTTTCGCTGAAGCTTTCTTT. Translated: CASSSLSPFAEAFF. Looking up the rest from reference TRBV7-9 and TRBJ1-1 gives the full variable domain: DTGVSQNPRHKITKRGQNVTFRCDPISEHNRLYWYRQTLGQGPEFLTYFQNEAQLEKSRLLSDRFSAERPKGSFSTLEIQRTEQGDSAMYLCASSSLSPFAEAFFGQGTRLTVV.